A single sample gave rise to the 32 T cell receptor beta chains below, sequenced in a study of T cells in Graves' hyperthyroidism and ophthalmopathy. Amplification yielded TCR beta CDR3 regions, with RNA transcripts as the source. Primed by the HTBI set, a first-round RT-PCR was run on the TCR CDR3. TCRdb reanalysed the multiplex PCR reads using MiXCR and keeps one entry per CDR3 protein. The sample holds some 620,000 distinct CDR3 sequences, roughly 15% seen once. Specimen: blood. The receptors derive from a woman aged 30 to 39 with Graves' hyperthyroidism.

This clonotype was detected many times. The rearrangement uses TRBV18 and TRBJ2-1, with a tentative D call TRBD2 (6 bases). Germline CDR1 reads KGHSH; CDR2 reads LQKENI. The CDR3 is made up of 16 amino acids. Trimming cost V 0 bases and J 9 bases, with 18 bases left between them. CDR3 coding DNA: TGTGCCAGCTCACCACCGTTTAGCGGAGTGGGGTCTGAGCAGTTCTTC. Translation: CASSPPFSGVGSEQFF.

This clonotype has at least ten counts. The chain links TRBV12-3 or TRBV12-4 to TRBJ2-1; the match to TRBD2 covers 11 bases. V was clipped by 6 bases and J by 5 bases; unmatched bases: 9. This CDR3 contains 16 residues. CDR3 nucleotide sequence: TGTGCCAGCAGGGGGAGACTAGCGGGAATAGACAATGAGCAGTTCTTC. Its translation is CASRGRLAGIDNEQFF.

The rearrangement joins TRBV28 to TRBJ1-5; D might be TRBD1 (5 bases). Germline values: CDR1 MDHEN, CDR2 SYDVKM. Trimming pared 3 bases from V and 10 bases from J, leaving 19 bases between. The CDR3 extends over 15 amino acids. The CDR3 coding sequence is TGTGCCAGCAGTTTGAGATGGGGGTCGGCTCGACCCCAGCATTTT. Encoded protein: CASSLRWGSARPQHF.

The chain combines TRBV10-1 with TRBJ1-6, with TRBD1 as a possible D gene (6 bases). The CDR3 extends over 17 amino acids. V was cut by 0 bases and J by 7 bases, with 16 bases left in between. Germline V gives CDR1 WNHNN, CDR2 SYGVQD (reference sequence). The CDR3 nucleotides read TGCGCCAGCAGTGAGTCTGAACAGGGAATCATGAATTCACCCCTCCACTTT. Its protein product is CASSESEQGIMNSPLHF.

This clonotype appeared a single time. The CDR3 nucleotides read TGTGCCAGCAGCTGGGGATCGGAACTTATGGAGTATTCACCCCTCCACTTT. Amino acid sequence: CASSWGSELMEYSPLHF. V is TRBV7-9 and J is TRBJ1-6; D remains unclear. Germline CDR1 SEHNR, CDR2 FQNEAQ (reference sequence). V lost 4 bases to trimming and J lost 8 bases, with 21 bases between them. The CDR3 sequence is 17 residues long.

The chain combines TRBV4-1 with TRBJ2-7, with D possibly being TRBD1 (6 bases). The CDR3 sequence is 15 residues long. CDR1 MGHRA and CDR2 YSYEKL come from the germline V gene. The V gene lost 8 bases and the J gene lost 6 bases, with 23 bases spanning the gap. The CDR3 sequence: CASPSTGSRVGEQYF. In nucleotides, the CDR3 is TGCGCCAGCCCTAGTACAGGGTCGAGGGTCGGCGAGCAGTACTTC.

The sample holds a few counts of this clonotype. This rearrangement joins TRBV19 to TRBJ2-3; 10 bases are a match to TRBD2. The germline gives CDR1 LNHDA, CDR2 SQIVND (reference sequence). The length of the CDR3 is 18 residues. With 0 bases clipped from V and 3 bases from J, the junction kept 9 bases outside the gene matches. The CDR3 spells CASSIETPGLATTDTQYF. The CDR3 DNA sequence: TGTGCCAGTAGTATAGAGACGCCGGGACTAGCGACGACAGATACGCAGTATTTT.

The rearrangement joins TRBV9 to TRBJ1-2; D remains ambiguous. Trimming removed 3 bases at V and 4 bases at J, with 25 bases between. The CDR3 sequence is 18 residues long. Per germline, CDR1 SGDLS and CDR2 YYNGEE. The CDR3 spells CASSAYPVVTSTSYGYTF. The CDR3 DNA follows: TGTGCCAGCAGCGCCTACCCTGTAGTAACCAGTACCAGCTATGGCTACACCTTC.

For this clonotype: A much larger clone is a single base away; this may be a read error. The V gene is TRBV5-1, the J gene TRBJ2-5, with D possibly TRBD1 on 6 matching bases. The CDR3 contains 15 residues. V lost 1 base to trimming and J lost 1 base, with 11 bases between them. Germline CDR1 SGHRS, CDR2 YFSETQ. The CDR3 DNA reads as TGCGCCAGCAGCTTGAGGGACACCTCCCAAGAGACCCAGTACTTC. Protein sequence: CASSLRDTSQETQYF. Full variable domain (outside the CDR3, taken from reference TRBV5-1 and TRBJ2-5): KAGVTQTPRYLIKTRGQQVTLSCSPISGHRSVSWYQQTPGQGLQFLFEYFSETQRNKGNFPGRFSGRQFSNSRSEMNVSTLELGDSALYLCASSLRDTSQETQYFGPGTRLLVL.

This clonotype was counted many times. This chain uses TRBV28 with TRBJ2-1; 13 bases map to TRBD2. CDR1 is MDHEN and CDR2 is SYDVKM in the germline V gene. The CDR3 spans 16 residues. V lost 3 bases and J lost 5; bases outside the gene matches: 4. The CDR3, as DNA: TGTGCCAGCAGTTTTAGGGGACTAGCGGGAAACAATGAGCAGTTCTTC. Translated: CASSFRGLAGNNEQFF.

The chain combines TRBV12-3 or TRBV12-4 with TRBJ1-6; no clear D. Trimming pared 2 bases from V and 14 bases from J, leaving 13 bases between. This CDR3 has 13 amino acids. This CDR3 is CASSLQTQSALHF. CDR3 nucleotides: TGTGCCAGCAGTTTACAGACTCAAAGCGCCCTCCACTTT.

The chain has TRBV2 and TRBJ2-3, with 10 bases lining up with TRBD2. Germline V gives CDR1 SNHLY, CDR2 FYNNEI. The CDR3 contains 14 residues. V was pared by 7 bases and J by 4 bases, with 5 bases of the junction left unmatched. The CDR3 DNA reads as TGTGCCAGCAAGCCTAGCGGGAGTGCAGATACGCAGTATTTT. Encoded protein: CASKPSGSADTQYF.

This chain connects TRBV27 to TRBJ1-2, with D perhaps matching TRBD1 (6 bases). V was cut by 2 bases and J by 6 bases, with 16 bases left in between. Germline-derived CDR1 and CDR2 are MNHEY and SMNVEV (reference sequence). This CDR3 comprises 15 residues. CDR3 residues: CASSLGGGGGDGYTF. The CDR3 region has the DNA TGTGCCAGCAGTTTAGGGGGCGGGGGAGGCGATGGCTACACCTTC.

This clonotype was observed a few times. The chain is built from TRBV19 and TRBJ2-7; D call uncertain. Germline V lookup: CDR1 LNHDA, CDR2 SQIVND (reference sequence). The CDR3 covers 13 residues. Trimming left V 8 bases short and J 2 bases short, with 13 bases between. The CDR3 nucleotides read TGTGCCAGTGCCATGGGGATCACCTACGAGCAGTACTTC. This gives the protein CASAMGITYEQYF.

Only a few counts were recorded for this clonotype. The rearrangement joins TRBV20-1 to TRBJ2-3; D gene uncertain. CDR1 and CDR2 (germline): DFQATT, SNEGSKA (reference sequence). Trimming took 6 bases from V and 5 from J, leaving 6 bases between them. The CDR3 extends over 10 amino acids. The CDR3 nucleotides read TGCAGTGCGGCGATAGATACGCAGTATTTT. This gives the protein CSAAIDTQYF.

This clonotype was picked up a small number of times. A much larger clone differs from this one at a single base, so this may be a read error. This chain uses TRBV18 with TRBJ1-1; TRBD1 is a possible D gene (6 bases). Germline CDR1 KGHSH, CDR2 LQKENI. With 3 bases removed from V and 7 bases from J, the gap between germline ends came to 15 bases. This CDR3 is built from 14 residues. The CDR3 is CASSPTVGQNEAFF. In nucleotides, the CDR3 is TGTGCCAGCTCACCGACTGTTGGACAGAATGAAGCTTTCTTT.

The chain joins TRBV10-3 to TRBJ1-4; perhaps TRBD1 as D (5 bases). The CDR3 consists of 13 residues. V was cut by 3 bases and J by 5 bases, with 7 bases left in between. Germline assignment: CDR1 ENHRY and CDR2 SYGVKD. In DNA, the CDR3 is TGTGCCATCAGTGAACAGGAAAATGAAAAACTGTTTTTT. Amino acids: CAISEQENEKLFF.

This clonotype was counted at least ten times. The rearrangement links TRBV13 to TRBJ2-1, with D perhaps matching TRBD2 (5 bases). V was trimmed by 4 bases and J by 1 base, leaving 11 bases between them. Germline V gives CDR1 PRHDT, CDR2 FYEKMQ (reference sequence). The CDR3 has 15 amino acids. This CDR3 reads CASSSGRTSYNEQFF. In DNA, the CDR3 is TGTGCCAGCAGCTCCGGACGGACTTCCTACAATGAGCAGTTCTTC. Full variable domain (remainder filled in from reference TRBV13 and TRBJ2-1): AAGVIQSPRHLIKEKRETATLKCYPIPRHDTVYWYQQGPGQDPQFLISFYEKMQSDKGSIPDRFSAQQFSDYHSELNMSSLELGDSALYFCASSSGRTSYNEQFFGPGTRLTVL.

This clonotype was observed at least ten times. The rearrangement uses TRBV2 and TRBJ2-7, with TRBD2 matching over 7 bases. The J segment lost 3 bases and the V segment lost 6 bases, leaving 5 bases of the junction unmatched. There are 13 residues in the CDR3. Germline V gene data show CDR1 as SNHLY and CDR2 as FYNNEI. The CDR3 region is CASRAPGGYEQYF. For the CDR3, the DNA is TGTGCCAGCAGGGCCCCGGGGGGCTACGAGCAGTACTTC.

The chain is built from TRBV14 and TRBJ1-1, with D perhaps TRBD1 (6 bases). The CDR3 is made up of 12 amino acids. Trimming shortened V by 1 base and J by 11 bases, and 11 bases separated the two germline ends. CDR1 is SGHDN, CDR2 FVKESK, per germline. The CDR3 sequence: CASSQVGGGAFF. CDR3 DNA sequence: TGTGCCAGCAGCCAAGTTGGAGGGGGGGCTTTCTTT.

The chain is built from TRBV28 and TRBJ2-1; maybe TRBD2 (6 bases). Trimming took 3 bases from V and 9 from J, leaving 18 bases between them. This CDR3 spans 15 amino acids. CDR1 MDHEN and CDR2 SYDVKM come from the germline V gene. The CDR3 region has the DNA TGTGCCAGCAGTTTCGTTGGTGGAGGGGTCGCTGAGCAGTTCTTC. It translates to CASSFVGGGVAEQFF.

This clonotype was seen only a few times. The gene calls are TRBV7-9 and TRBJ2-7, with D possibly called TRBD1 or TRBD2 (5 bases each). V lost 4 bases, J lost 2 bases, and 12 bases lay in between. Germline-derived CDR1 and CDR2 are SEHNR and FQNEAQ (reference sequence). This CDR3 is 14 amino acids long. The CDR3: CASSSRADTYEQYF. As DNA, the CDR3 is TGTGCCAGCAGCTCACGAGCGGACACCTACGAGCAGTACTTC.

The chain uses TRBV9 and TRBJ2-7; D might be TRBD2 (5 bases). Germline V CDR1 and CDR2: SGDLS, YYNGEE. V lost 0 bases and J lost 0, with 13 bases in between. The CDR3 extends over 16 amino acids. Written as DNA, the CDR3 is TGTGCCAGCAGCGTAGCTGACCAGCGGAGCTCCTACGAGCAGTACTTC. It codes for CASSVADQRSSYEQYF.

This clonotype was recorded many times. The CDR3 DNA follows: TGCAGTGCCAGCGCCGCGGGAGAGGTACGGGATGAGCAGTTCTTC. The encoded protein is CSASAAGEVRDEQFF. The rearrangement uses TRBV20-1 and TRBJ2-1; 7 bases are shared with TRBD2. The germline gives CDR1 DFQATT, CDR2 SNEGSKA (reference sequence). With V trimmed by 6 bases and J by 8 bases, 16 bases remained unmatched. The CDR3 extends over 15 amino acids.

The chain employs TRBV7-3 and TRBJ2-1, with D hard to call. The CDR3 runs to 13 residues. Germline V gene data show CDR1 as SGHTA and CDR2 as FQGTGA. V lost 6 bases, J lost 3 bases, and 9 bases lay in between. The CDR3 DNA is TGTGCCAGCAGTACCGAGAACTACAATGAGCAGTTCTTC. It specifies CASSTENYNEQFF.

J is TRBJ2-5 and V is TRBV9; 7 positions agree with TRBD1. CDR1 SGDLS and CDR2 YYNGEE come from the germline V gene. Unmatched junction bases numbered 6, after V lost 0 bases and J lost 4 bases. The CDR3 spans 15 residues. CDR3 sequence (DNA): TGTGCCAGCAGCGTAGATATAGGGGGCCTAGAGACCCAGTACTTC. It encodes CASSVDIGGLETQYF.

J is TRBJ1-2 and V is TRBV7-2, with D maybe TRBD1 (5 bases). Trimming shortened V by 6 bases and J by 8 bases, and 13 bases separated the two germline ends. The CDR3 is made up of 12 amino acids. CDR1 is SGHTA and CDR2 is FQGNSA in the germline V gene. The CDR3 nucleotides are TGTGCCAGCAGGGGACCCCAGGCGGGCTACACCTTC. It specifies CASRGPQAGYTF.

The V gene is TRBV19, the J gene TRBJ2-3; 9 nucleotides align to TRBD2. Germline CDR1 and CDR2: LNHDA and SQIVND (reference sequence). V was clipped by 3 bases and J by 7 bases; unmatched bases: 11. This CDR3 contains 16 residues. The CDR3 sequence: CASSINGLAGAYTQYF. CDR3 nucleotides: TGTGCCAGTAGTATTAACGGATTAGCGGGGGCCTATACGCAGTATTTT.

This clonotype was seen a handful of times. The chain uses TRBV5-5 and TRBJ1-1, with a possible D match to TRBD1 (5 bases). The CDR3 is 17 amino acids. The germline gives CDR1 SGHKS, CDR2 YYEKEE (reference sequence). The V end was cut by 4 bases, the J end by 0 bases, with 19 bases between. The CDR3 sequence: CASSPETVWPMNTEAFF. The CDR3, as DNA: TGTGCCAGCAGCCCAGAGACAGTCTGGCCCATGAACACTGAAGCTTTCTTT.

This clonotype was picked up many times. The chain joins TRBV2 to TRBJ2-5; D is possibly TRBD1 (6 bases). Germline CDR1 reads SNHLY; CDR2 reads FYNNEI. The CDR3 is 14 residues long. Trimming cost V 5 bases and J 3 bases, with 13 bases left between them. DNA of the CDR3: TGTGCCAGCAGTTTCTACAGGGTGAAAGAGACCCAGTACTTC. It codes for CASSFYRVKETQYF.

This clonotype was seen repeatedly, ten times or more. The gene calls are TRBV30 and TRBJ1-1, with D uncertain. V was shortened by 0 bases and J by 0 bases, with 5 bases between the two germline ends. Germline V gene data show CDR1 as GTSNPN and CDR2 as SVGIG (reference sequence). The CDR3 is 13 amino acids. The CDR3: CAWSVSVNTEAFF. DNA of the CDR3: TGTGCCTGGAGTGTATCTGTGAACACTGAAGCTTTCTTT. The whole variable domain, remainder taken from reference TRBV30 and TRBJ1-1, is SQTIHQWPATLVQPVGSPLSLECTVEGTSNPNLYWYRQAAGRGLQLLFYSVGIGQISSEVPQNLSASRPQDRQFILSSKKLLLSDSGFYLCAWSVSVNTEAFFGQGTRLTVV.

The rearrangement joins TRBV28 to TRBJ1-1; possibly TRBD1 for D (5 bases). Germline values: CDR1 MDHEN, CDR2 SYDVKM. The CDR3 consists of 14 residues. The V end was cut by 4 bases, the J end by 4 bases, with 13 bases between. CDR3 DNA: TGTGCCAGCAGTTGGGGGGGAAGGGGCACTGAAGCTTTCTTT. It specifies CASSWGGRGTEAFF.